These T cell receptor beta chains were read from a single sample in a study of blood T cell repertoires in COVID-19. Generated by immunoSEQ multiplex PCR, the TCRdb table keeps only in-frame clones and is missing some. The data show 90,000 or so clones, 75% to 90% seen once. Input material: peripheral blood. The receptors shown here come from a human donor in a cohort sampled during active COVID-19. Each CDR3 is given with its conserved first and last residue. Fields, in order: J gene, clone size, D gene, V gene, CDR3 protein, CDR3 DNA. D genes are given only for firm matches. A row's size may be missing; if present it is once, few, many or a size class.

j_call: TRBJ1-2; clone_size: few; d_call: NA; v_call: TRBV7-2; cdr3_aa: CASSFSWAGSGYTF; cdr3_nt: TGTGCCAGCAGCTTTTCCTGGGCCGGGAGTGGCTACACCTTC
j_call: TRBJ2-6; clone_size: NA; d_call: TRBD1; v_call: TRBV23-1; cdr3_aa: CASSQLRQGAAGANVLTF; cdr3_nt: TGCGCCAGCAGTCAATTGAGACAGGGGGCGGCTGGGGCCAACGTCCTGACTTTC
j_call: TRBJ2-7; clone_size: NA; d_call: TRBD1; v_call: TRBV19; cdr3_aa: CASGDRAYEQYF; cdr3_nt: TGTGCCAGTGGTGACAGGGCCTACGAGCAGTACTTC
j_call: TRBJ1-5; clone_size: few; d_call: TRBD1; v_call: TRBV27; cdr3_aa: CASSDRVNQPQHF; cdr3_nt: TGTGCCAGCAGCGACAGGGTAAATCAGCCCCAGCATTTT
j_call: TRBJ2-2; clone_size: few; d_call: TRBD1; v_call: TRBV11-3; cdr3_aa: CASSLLTGDTGELFF; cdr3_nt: TGTGCCAGCAGCTTATTGACAGGGGACACCGGGGAGCTGTTTTTT
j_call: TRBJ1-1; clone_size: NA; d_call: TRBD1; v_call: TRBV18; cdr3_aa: CASSPGQGRTEAFF; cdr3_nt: TGTGCCAGCTCACCAGGACAGGGGAGGACTGAAGCTTTCTTT
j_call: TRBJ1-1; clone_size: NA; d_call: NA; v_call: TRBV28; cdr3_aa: CASSNWGGNSNTEAFF; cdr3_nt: TGTGCCAGCAGCAATTGGGGGGGCAACTCGAACACTGAAGCTTTCTTT
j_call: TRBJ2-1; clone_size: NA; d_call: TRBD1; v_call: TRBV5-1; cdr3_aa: CASRLDRVRNEQFF; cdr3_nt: TGCGCCAGCAGACTGGACAGGGTGAGGAATGAGCAGTTCTTC
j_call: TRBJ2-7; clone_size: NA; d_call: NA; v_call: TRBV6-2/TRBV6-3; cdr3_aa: CASSYSGNREWEQYF; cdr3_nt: TGTGCCAGCAGTTACTCGGGGAACAGGGAATGGGAGCAGTACTTC
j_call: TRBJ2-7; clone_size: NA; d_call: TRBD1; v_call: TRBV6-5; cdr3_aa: CASRRTGTYEQYF; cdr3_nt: TGTGCCAGCAGAAGGACAGGGACCTACGAGCAGTACTTC
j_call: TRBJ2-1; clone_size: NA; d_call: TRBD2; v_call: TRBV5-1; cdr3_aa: CASSLADVAGGSYNEQFF; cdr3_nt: TGCGCCAGCAGCTTGGCCGACGTAGCGGGGGGATCATACAATGAGCAGTTCTTC
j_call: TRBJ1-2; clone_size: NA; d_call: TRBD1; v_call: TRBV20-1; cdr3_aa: CSASDSGTGGSGGYTF; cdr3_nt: TGCAGTGCTAGTGACTCCGGGACAGGGGGCTCTGGGGGCTACACCTTC
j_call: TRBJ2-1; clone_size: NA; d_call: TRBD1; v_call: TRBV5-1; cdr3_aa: CASRRGQGTYNEQFF; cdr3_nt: TGCGCCAGCAGGCGCGGACAGGGGACATACAATGAGCAGTTCTTC
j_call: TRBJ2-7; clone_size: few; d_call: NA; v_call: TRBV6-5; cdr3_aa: CASSLEVEYEQYF; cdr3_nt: TGTGCCAGCAGTCTAGAAGTGGAATACGAGCAGTACTTC
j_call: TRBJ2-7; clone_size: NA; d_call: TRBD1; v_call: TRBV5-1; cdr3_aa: CASSLLTGMDEQYF; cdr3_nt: TGCGCCAGCAGCTTGTTGACAGGGATGGACGAGCAGTACTTC
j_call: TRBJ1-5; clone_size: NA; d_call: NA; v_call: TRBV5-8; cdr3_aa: CASSLAVVSSRYSNQPQHF; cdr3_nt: TGTGCCAGCAGCTTGGCCGTAGTTTCTAGTCGGTATAGCAATCAGCCCCAGCATTTT
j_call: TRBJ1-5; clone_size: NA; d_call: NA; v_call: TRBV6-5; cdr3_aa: CASQRSGQRNQPQHF; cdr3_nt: TGTGCCAGCCAACGGAGCGGGCAGCGTAATCAGCCCCAGCATTTT
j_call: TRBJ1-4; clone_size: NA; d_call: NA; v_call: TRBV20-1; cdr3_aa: CSASSREGEKLFF; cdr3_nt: TGCAGTGCTAGTAGCAGGGAGGGCGAAAAACTGTTTTTT
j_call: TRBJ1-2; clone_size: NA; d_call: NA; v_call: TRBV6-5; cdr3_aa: CASSAGQTIYGYTF; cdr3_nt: TGTGCCAGCAGCGCCGGACAGACTATCTATGGCTACACCTTC
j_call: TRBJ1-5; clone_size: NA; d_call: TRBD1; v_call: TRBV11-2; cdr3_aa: CASSQTGGGDQPQHF; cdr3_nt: TGTGCCAGCAGCCAGACAGGGGGCGGCGATCAGCCCCAGCATTTT
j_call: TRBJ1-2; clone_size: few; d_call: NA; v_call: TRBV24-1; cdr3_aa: CATSAPGATNYGYTF; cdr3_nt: TGTGCCACCAGTGCGCCAGGGGCCACTAACTATGGCTACACCTTC
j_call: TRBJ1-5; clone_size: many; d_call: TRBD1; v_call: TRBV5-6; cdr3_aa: CASSFGQGNQPQHF; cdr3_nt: TGTGCCAGCAGCTTCGGACAGGGGAATCAGCCCCAGCATTTT
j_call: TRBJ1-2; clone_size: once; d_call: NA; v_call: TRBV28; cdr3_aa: CASSLPDTGMNGYTF; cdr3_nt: TGTGCCAGCAGCCTCCCCGACACAGGGATGAATGGCTACACCTTC
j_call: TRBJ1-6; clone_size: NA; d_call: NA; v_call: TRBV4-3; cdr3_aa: CASSQDLVESYNSPLHF; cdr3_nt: TGCGCCAGCAGCCAAGATCTAGTAGAATCCTATAATTCACCCCTCCACTTT
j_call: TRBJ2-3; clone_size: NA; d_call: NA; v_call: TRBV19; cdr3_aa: CASSIQGTDTQYF; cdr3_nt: TGTGCCAGTAGTATTCAGGGGACAGATACGCAGTATTTT
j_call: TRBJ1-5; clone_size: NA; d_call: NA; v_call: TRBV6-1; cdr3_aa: CASSEMDTNQPQHF; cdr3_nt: TGTGCCAGCAGTGAGATGGACACCAATCAGCCCCAGCATTTT
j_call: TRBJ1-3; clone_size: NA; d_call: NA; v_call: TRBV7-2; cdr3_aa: CASSFDSPPSGNTIYF; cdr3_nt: TGTGCCAGCAGCTTCGACAGCCCACCCTCTGGAAACACCATATATTTT
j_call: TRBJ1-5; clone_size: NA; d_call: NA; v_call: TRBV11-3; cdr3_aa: CASRLSGRDDSNQPQHF; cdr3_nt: TGTGCCAGCCGACTGTCGGGGAGGGATGACAGCAATCAGCCCCAGCATTTT
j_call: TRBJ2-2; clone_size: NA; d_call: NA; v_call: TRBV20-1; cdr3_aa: CSASSPRDTHTGELFF; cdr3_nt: TGCAGTGCTAGTAGCCCCAGGGATACGCACACCGGGGAGCTGTTTTTT
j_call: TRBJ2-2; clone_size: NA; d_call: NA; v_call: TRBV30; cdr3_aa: CAWSPSTNTGELFF; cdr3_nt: TGTGCCTGGAGTCCGAGTACGAACACCGGGGAGCTGTTTTTT
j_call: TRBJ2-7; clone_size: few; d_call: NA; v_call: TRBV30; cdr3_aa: CAWSTGHAEQYF; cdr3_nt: TGTGCCTGGAGTACAGGACACGCCGAGCAGTACTTC
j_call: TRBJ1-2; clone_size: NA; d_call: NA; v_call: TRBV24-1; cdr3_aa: CATSDLPVGGYTF; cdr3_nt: TGTGCCACCAGTGATTTGCCAGTGGGCGGCTACACCTTC
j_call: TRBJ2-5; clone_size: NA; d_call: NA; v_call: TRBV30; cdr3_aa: CAWSGQGSLRVQETQYF; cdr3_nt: TGTGCCTGGAGTGGGCAGGGATCGTTAAGGGTGCAAGAGACCCAGTACTTC
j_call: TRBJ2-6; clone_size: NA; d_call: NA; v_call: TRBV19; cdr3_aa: CASRASSGANVLTF; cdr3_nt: TGTGCCAGTAGGGCTAGCTCTGGGGCCAACGTCCTGACTTTC
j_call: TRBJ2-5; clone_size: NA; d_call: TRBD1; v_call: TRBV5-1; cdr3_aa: CASSEGAQETQYF; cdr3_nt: TGCGCCAGCAGCGAGGGGGCTCAAGAGACCCAGTACTTC
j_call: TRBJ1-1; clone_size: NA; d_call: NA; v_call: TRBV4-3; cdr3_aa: CASSQDLATGNTEAFF; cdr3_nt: TGCGCCAGCAGCCAAGATTTGGCGACAGGGAACACTGAAGCTTTCTTT
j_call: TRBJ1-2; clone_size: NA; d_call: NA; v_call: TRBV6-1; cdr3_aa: CASSESGGPPYGYTF; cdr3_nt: TGTGCCAGCAGTGAATCCGGAGGGCCGCCTTATGGCTACACCTTC
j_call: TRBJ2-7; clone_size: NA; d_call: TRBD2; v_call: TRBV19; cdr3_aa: CASSISSGRAYEQYF; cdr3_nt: TGTGCCAGTAGTATCTCTAGCGGGAGGGCCTACGAGCAGTACTTC
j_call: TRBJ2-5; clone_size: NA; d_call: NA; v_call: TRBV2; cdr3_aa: CASSVMETQYF; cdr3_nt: TGTGCCAGCAGTGTAATGGAGACCCAGTACTTC
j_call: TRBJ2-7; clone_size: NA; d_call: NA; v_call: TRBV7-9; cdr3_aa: CASSFDSGNDEQYF; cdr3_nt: TGTGCCAGCAGCTTTGACAGTGGTAACGACGAGCAGTACTTC
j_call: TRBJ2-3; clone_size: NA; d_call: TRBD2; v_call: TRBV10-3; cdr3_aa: CAISESVGGRADTQYF; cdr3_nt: TGTGCCATCAGTGAGTCGGTTGGCGGGAGGGCAGATACGCAGTATTTT
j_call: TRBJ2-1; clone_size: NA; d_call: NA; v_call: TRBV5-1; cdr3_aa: CASSGLGSNEQFF; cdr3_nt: TGCGCCAGCAGCGGACTCGGGAGCAATGAGCAGTTCTTC
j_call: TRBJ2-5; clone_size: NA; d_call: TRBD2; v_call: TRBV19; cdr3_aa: CASSPGTSEETQYF; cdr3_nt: TGTGCCAGTAGTCCGGGGACTAGCGAAGAGACCCAGTACTTC
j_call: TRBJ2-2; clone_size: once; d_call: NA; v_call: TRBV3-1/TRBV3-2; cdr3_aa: CASSRQVNTGELFF; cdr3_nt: TGTGCCAGCAGCCGGCAGGTTAACACCGGGGAGCTGTTTTTT